This T cell receptor beta chain was found in a study of T-cell memory formation after mild COVID-19. In the study overall: TCR clustering was largely donor specific.

Germline V gives CDR1 SGHTA, CDR2 FQGNSA. V dropped 5 bases and J dropped 8; count of bases not matched to a gene: 5. The CDR3 runs 15 residues. Constant-segment-primed 5'RACE gave TCR alpha and TCR beta cDNA libraries with sample barcodes and UMIs. TCRdb reanalysed the 5' RACE reads using MiXCR and keeps one entry per CDR3 protein. Among approximately 340,000 distinct CDR3 sequences listed, approximately 16% were seen once. Findings of the study overall: Clones contracting day 15 to 85 were balanced CD4/CD8; later expanders leaned CD4+. CD4+ contracting clones were found mainly in CM and EM, and CD8+ ones in EMRA.

Remarks on this clonotype: Its matching antigen is unknown.

The sequencing input was PBMCs or a T cell subset sorted from them (not recorded which). The TCR was taken from a man between 18 and 29 years old who had mild COVID-19 (a few samples of this study predate the infection). Cell type and time point are not known. This chain uses TRBV7-2 with TRBJ2-1; TRBD2 agrees at 14 bases. This chain's CDR3 is CASSTTSGGADEQFF. In nucleotides, the CDR3 is TGTGCCAGCAGCACGACTAGCGGGGGGGCGGATGAGCAGTTCTTC.